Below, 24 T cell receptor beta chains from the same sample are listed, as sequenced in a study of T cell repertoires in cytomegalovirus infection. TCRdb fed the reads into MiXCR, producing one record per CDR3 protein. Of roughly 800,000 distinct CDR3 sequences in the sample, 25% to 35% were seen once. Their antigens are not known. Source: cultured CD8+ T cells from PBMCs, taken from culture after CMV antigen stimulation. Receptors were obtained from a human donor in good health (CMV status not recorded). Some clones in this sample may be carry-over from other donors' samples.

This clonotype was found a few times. CDR3 amino acids: CASSQGQAISYEQYF. CDR3 in DNA: TGCGCCAGCAGCCAAGGACAGGCTATCTCCTACGAGCAGTACTTC. V and J are TRBV4-1 and TRBJ2-7, with a tentative D call TRBD1 (6 bases). Between the trimmed V and J ends, which lost 1 base and 0 bases, there was a span of 10 bases. The CDR3 contains 15 residues. The germline V gene has CDR1 MGHRA and CDR2 YSYEKL.

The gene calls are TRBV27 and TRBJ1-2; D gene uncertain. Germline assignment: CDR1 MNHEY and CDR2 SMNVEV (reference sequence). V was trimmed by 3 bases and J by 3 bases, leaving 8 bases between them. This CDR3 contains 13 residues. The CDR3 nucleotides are TGTGCCAGCAGTTTCTACACTGACTATGGCTACACCTTC. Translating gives CASSFYTDYGYTF.

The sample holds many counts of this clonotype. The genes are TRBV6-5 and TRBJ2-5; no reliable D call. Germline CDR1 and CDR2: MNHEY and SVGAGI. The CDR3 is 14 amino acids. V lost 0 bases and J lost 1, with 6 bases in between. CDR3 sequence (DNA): TGTGCCAGCAGTTACTCCGACTCCCAAGAGACCCAGTACTTC. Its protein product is CASSYSDSQETQYF.

For the CDR3, the DNA is TGTGCCAGCAGCTTAACAGGGGGCGCGGGCTACAATGAGCAGTTCTTC. As protein: CASSLTGGAGYNEQFF. V usage is TRBV7-9 and J usage is TRBJ2-1; 9 bases match TRBD1. The CDR3 has 16 residues. CDR1 SEHNR and CDR2 FQNEAQ come from the germline V gene (reference sequence). J was trimmed by 3 bases and V by 2 bases; bases with no gene match: 5. The entire variable domain, with the rest obtained from reference TRBV7-9 and TRBJ2-1, is as follows: DTGVSQNPRHKITKRGQNVTFRCDPISEHNRLYWYRQTLGQGPEFLTYFQNEAQLEKSRLLSDRFSAERPKGSFSTLEIQRTEQGDSAMYLCASSLTGGAGYNEQFFGPGTRLTVL.

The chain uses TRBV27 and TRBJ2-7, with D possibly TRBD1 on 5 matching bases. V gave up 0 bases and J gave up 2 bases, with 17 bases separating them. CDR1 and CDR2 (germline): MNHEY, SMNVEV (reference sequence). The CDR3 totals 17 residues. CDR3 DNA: TGTGCCAGCAGTTTATCAGGGGTCTCACTTGGAGCCTACGAGCAGTACTTC. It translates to CASSLSGVSLGAYEQYF.

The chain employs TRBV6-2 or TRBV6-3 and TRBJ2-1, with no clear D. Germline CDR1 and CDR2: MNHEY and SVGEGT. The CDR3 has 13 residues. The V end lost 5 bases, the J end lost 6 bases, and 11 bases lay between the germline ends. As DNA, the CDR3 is TGTGCCAGCAGTCTCGGTTTTCGCAATGAGCAGTTCTTC. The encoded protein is CASSLGFRNEQFF.

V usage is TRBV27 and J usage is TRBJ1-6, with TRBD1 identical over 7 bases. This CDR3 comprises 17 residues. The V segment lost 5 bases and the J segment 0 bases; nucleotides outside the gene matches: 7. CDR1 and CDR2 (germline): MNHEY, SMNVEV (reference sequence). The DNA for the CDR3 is TGTGCCAGCAGTCGGACAGGATTCGGCTCCTATAATTCACCCCTCCACTTT. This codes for CASSRTGFGSYNSPLHF.

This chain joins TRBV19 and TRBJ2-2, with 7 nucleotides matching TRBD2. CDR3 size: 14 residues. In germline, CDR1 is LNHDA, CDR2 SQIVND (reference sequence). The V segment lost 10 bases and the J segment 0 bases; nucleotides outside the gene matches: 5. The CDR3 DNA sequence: TGTGCCACCCCGAGCGGGGCGAACACCGGGGAGCTGTTTTTT. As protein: CATPSGANTGELFF.

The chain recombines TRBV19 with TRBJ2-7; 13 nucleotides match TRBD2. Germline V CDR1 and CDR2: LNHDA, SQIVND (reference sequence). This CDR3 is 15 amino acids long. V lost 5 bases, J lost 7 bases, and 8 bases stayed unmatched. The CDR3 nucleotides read TGTGCCAGTAGTCCGGGACTAGCGGGGACCCGGGAGCAGTACTTC. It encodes CASSPGLAGTREQYF.

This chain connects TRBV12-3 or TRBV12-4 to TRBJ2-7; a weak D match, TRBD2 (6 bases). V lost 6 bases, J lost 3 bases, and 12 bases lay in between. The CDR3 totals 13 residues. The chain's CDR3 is CASSGSPLYEQYF. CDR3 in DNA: TGTGCCAGCAGCGGGAGTCCTCTCTACGAGCAGTACTTC.

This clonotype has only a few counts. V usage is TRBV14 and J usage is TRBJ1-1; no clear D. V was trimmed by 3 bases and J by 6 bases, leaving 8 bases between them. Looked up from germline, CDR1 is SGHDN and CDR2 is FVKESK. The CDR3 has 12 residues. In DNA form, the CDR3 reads TGTGCCAGCAGCCAGCGGGTAGCTGAAGCTTTCTTT. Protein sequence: CASSQRVAEAFF. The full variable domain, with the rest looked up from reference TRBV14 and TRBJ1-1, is EAGVTQFPSHSVIEKGQTVTLRCDPISGHDNLYWYRRVMGKEIKFLLHFVKESKQDESGMPNNRFLAERTGGTYSTLKVQPAELEDSGVYFCASSQRVAEAFFGQGTRLTVV.

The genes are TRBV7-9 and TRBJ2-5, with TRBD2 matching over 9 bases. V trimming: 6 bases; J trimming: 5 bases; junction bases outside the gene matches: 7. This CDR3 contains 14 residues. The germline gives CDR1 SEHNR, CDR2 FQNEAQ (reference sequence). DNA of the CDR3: TGTGCCAGCAGTCCCCCGACTAGCGGCGAGACCCAGTACTTC. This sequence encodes CASSPPTSGETQYF.

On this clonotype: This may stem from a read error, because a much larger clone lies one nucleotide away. The DNA of the CDR3 is TGTGCCAGCAGCTTAGCTACAGGGGTCACTGAAGCTTTCTTT. Residues: CASSLATGVTEAFF. V usage is TRBV7-9 and J usage is TRBJ1-1; 7 bases align to TRBD1. The germline V gene has CDR1 SEHNR and CDR2 FQNEAQ (reference sequence). V lost 0 bases, J lost 4 bases, and 2 bases stayed unmatched. The CDR3 extends over 14 amino acids.

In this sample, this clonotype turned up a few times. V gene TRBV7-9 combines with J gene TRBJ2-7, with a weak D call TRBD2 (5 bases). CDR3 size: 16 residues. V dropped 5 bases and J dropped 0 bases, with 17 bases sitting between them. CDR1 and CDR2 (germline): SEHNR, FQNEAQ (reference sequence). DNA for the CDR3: TGTGCCAGCAGCCTCCGCCCCGGGAAGAGCTCCTACGAGCAGTACTTC. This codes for CASSLRPGKSSYEQYF.

This CDR3 reads CASSERPGGAYEQYV. For the CDR3, the DNA is TGTGCCAGCAGTGAACGCCCTGGGGGGGCCTACGAGCAGTACGTC. The V gene is TRBV6-1, the J gene TRBJ2-7; TRBD2 matches at 7 bases. The length of the CDR3 is 15 residues. The germline gives CDR1 MNHNS, CDR2 SASEGT. V shed 2 bases and J 2 bases; nucleotides not matched to a gene: 6.

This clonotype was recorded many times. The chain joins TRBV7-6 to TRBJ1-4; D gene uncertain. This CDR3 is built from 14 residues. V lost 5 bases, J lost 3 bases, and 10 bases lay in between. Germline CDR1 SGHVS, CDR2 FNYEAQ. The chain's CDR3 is CASSRKRANEKLFF. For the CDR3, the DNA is TGTGCCAGCAGCCGTAAGCGGGCTAATGAAAAACTGTTTTTT.

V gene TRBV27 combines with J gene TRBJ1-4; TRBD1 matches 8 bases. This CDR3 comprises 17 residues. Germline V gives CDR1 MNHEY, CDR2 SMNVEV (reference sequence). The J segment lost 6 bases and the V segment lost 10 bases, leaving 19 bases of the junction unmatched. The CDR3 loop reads CATRSVTGATTDEKLFF. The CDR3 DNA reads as TGTGCCACCCGGAGTGTGACAGGGGCAACTACCGATGAAAAACTGTTTTTT.

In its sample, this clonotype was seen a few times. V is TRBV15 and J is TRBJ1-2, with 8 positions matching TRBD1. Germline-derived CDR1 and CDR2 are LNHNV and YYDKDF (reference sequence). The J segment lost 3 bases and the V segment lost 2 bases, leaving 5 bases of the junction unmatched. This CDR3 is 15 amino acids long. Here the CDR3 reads CATSRTGTGDYGYTF. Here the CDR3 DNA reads TGTGCCACCAGCAGAACCGGGACAGGAGACTATGGCTACACCTTC.

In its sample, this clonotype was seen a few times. The CDR3 DNA reads TGTGCCAGCAGTTACTCGAGGGTGGACGAGCAGTACGTC. Amino acids: CASSYSRVDEQYV. The rearrangement uses TRBV6-5 and TRBJ2-7, with a tentative D call TRBD2 (5 bases). Trimming cost V 0 bases and J 5 bases, with 8 bases left between them. Germline V gene lookup returns CDR1 MNHEY and CDR2 SVGAGI. The CDR3 covers 13 residues.

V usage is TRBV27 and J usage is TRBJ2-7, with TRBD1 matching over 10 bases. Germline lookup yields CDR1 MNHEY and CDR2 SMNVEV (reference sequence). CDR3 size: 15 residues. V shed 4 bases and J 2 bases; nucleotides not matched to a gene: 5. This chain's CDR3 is CASSYSGTGAYEQYF. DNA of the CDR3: TGTGCCAGCAGTTACTCCGGGACAGGGGCCTACGAGCAGTACTTC.

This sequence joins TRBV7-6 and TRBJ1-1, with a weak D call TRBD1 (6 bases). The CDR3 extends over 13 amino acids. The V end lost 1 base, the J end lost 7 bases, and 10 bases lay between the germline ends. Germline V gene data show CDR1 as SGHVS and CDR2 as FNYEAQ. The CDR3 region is CASSLGETGEAFF. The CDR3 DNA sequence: TGTGCCAGCAGCTTAGGTGAGACAGGTGAAGCTTTCTTT.

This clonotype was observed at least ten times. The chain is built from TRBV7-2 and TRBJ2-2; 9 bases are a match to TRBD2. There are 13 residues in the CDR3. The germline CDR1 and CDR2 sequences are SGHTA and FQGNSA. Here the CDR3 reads CAIAGAPGGELFF. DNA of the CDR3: TGTGCAATAGCGGGGGCCCCGGGCGGGGAGCTGTTTTTT.

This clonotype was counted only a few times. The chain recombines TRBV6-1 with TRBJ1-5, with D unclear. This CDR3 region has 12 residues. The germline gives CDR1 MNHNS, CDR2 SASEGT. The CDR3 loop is CATEAGNQPQHF. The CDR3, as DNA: TGTGCTACCGAGGCAGGCAATCAGCCCCAGCATTTT.

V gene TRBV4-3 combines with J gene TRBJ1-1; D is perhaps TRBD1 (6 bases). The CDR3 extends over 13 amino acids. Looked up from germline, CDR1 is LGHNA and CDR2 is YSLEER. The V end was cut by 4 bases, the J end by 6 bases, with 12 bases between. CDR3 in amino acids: CASSPPGGPEAFF. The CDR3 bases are TGCGCCAGCAGCCCCCCTGGGGGGCCTGAAGCTTTCTTT.